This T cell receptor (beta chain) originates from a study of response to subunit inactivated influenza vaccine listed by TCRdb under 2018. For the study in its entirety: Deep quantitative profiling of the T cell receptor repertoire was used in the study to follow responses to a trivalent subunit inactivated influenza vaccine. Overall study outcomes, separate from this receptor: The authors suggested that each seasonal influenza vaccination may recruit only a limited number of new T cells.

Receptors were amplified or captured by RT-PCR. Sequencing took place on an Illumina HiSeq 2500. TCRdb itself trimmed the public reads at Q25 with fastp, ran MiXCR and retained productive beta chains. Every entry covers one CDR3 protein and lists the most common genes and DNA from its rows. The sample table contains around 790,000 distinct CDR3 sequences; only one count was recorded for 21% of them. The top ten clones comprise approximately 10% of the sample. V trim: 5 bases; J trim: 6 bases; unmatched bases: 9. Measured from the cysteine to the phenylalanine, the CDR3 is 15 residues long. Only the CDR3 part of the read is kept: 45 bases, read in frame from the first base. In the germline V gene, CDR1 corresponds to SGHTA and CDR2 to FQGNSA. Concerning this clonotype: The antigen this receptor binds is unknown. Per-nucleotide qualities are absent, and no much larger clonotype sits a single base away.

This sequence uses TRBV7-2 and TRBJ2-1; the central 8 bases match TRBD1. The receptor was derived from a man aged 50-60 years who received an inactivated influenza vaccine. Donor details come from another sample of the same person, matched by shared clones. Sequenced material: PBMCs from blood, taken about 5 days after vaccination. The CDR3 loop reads CASSPWTGIINEQFF. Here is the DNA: TGTGCCAGCAGCCCTTGGACAGGGATTATCAATGAGCAGTTCTTC.